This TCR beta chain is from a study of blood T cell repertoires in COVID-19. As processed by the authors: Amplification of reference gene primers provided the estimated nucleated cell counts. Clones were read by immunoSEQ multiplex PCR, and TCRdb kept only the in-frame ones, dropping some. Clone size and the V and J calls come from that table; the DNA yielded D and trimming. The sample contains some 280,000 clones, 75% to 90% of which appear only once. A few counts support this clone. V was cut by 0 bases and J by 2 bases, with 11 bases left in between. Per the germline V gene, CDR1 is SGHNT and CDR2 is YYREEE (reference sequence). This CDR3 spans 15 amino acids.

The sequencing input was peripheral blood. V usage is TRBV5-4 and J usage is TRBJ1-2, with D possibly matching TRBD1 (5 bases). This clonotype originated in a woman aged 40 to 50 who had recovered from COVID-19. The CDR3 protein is CASSLAGAGNYGYTF. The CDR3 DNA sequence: TGTGCCAGCAGCTTGGCCGGAGCAGGGAACTATGGCTACACCTTC.